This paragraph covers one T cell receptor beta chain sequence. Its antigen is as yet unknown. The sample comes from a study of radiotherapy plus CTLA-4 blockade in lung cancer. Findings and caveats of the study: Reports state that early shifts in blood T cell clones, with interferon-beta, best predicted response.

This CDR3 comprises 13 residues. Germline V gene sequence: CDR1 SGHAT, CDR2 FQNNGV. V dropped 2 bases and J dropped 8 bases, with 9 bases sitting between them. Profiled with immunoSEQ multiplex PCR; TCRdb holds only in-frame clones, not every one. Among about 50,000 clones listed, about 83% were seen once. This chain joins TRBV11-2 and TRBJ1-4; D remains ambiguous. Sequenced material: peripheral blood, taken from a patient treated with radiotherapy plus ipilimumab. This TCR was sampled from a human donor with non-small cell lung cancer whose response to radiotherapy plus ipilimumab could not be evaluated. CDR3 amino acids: CASSLMGTEKLFF. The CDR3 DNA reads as TGTGCCAGCAGCTTAATGGGCACCGAAAAACTGTTTTTT.